The 32 T cell receptor beta chains below come from one sample, sequenced in a study of HIV-infected patients and healthy controls. TCRdb itself ran the 5' RACE reads through MiXCR, one entry per CDR3 protein. The sample holds tens of thousands of distinct CDR3 sequences; about 16% are singletons and the top ten take under 6%. The sequencing sample was made of CD4+ T cells from blood. The receptors come from a human donor in good health.

Note on this clonotype: Its ends do not fully match the called genes, so a read error is possible. The chain employs TRBV14 and TRBJ2-2; D gene uncertain. The CDR3 is 14 amino acids. Germline V gene data show CDR1 as SGHDN and CDR2 as FVKESK. CDR3 coding DNA: TGTGCCAGCACCCAACAAGGAAACACCGGGGAGCTGTTTTTT. Residues: CASTQQGNTGELFF.

This clonotype appeared many times. This chain joins TRBV29-1 and TRBJ1-1; D is unresolved. The CDR3 totals 11 residues. The ends were cut back, 7 bases at V and 1 base at J, with 7 bases in the middle. Germline values: CDR1 SQVTM, CDR2 ANQGSEA. The CDR3 DNA follows: TGCAGCGCCACGCGGAACACTGAAGCTTTCTTT. Its translation is CSATRNTEAFF.

This clonotype was seen repeatedly, ten times or more. The chain carries TRBV29-1 and TRBJ1-1, with D unclear. Trimming removed 5 bases at V and 1 base at J, with 11 bases between. The CDR3 is 13 residues long. CDR1 is SQVTM and CDR2 is ANQGSEA in the germline V gene. The CDR3 nucleotides read TGCAGCGTTCAAACGACTAAGAACACTGAAGCTTTCTTT. Its translation: CSVQTTKNTEAFF.

This clonotype was recorded a few times. The gene calls are TRBV12-3 or TRBV12-4 and TRBJ2-3; 9 positions match TRBD2. This CDR3 contains 16 residues. V lost 4 bases to trimming and J lost 2 bases; unmatched junction nucleotides: 7. The CDR3 nucleotides are TGTGCCAGCAGTTCAACCGGGACTAGCCCCACAGATACGCAGTATTTT. It specifies CASSSTGTSPTDTQYF.

There are a few counts of this clonotype. The CDR3 loop is CASSPPSLPESTDTQYF. CDR3 coding DNA: TGTGCCAGCTCACCACCAAGCCTCCCGGAGAGCACAGATACGCAGTATTTT. This chain uses TRBV18 with TRBJ2-3; D call uncertain. The CDR3 length is 17 residues. Trimming shortened V by 0 bases and J by 0 bases, and 13 bases separated the two germline ends. CDR1 and CDR2 from the germline V gene are KGHSH and LQKENI.

This clonotype has a handful of counts. The chain joins TRBV14 to TRBJ2-3; TRBD1 aligns across 10 bases. This CDR3 spans 17 amino acids. The germline gives CDR1 SGHDN, CDR2 FVKESK. V lost 4 bases and J lost 2; bases outside the gene matches: 9. CDR3 in amino acids: CASSRKPGQGNTDTQYF. In nucleotides, the CDR3 is TGTGCCAGCAGCCGCAAACCGGGACAGGGGAACACAGATACGCAGTATTTT.

This clonotype was detected only a few times. One end of the junction varies from germline; a read error may be responsible. The chain recombines TRBV14 with TRBJ2-7; D is unresolved. Germline CDR1 SGHDN, CDR2 FVKESK. The CDR3 consists of 12 residues. This CDR3 is CASSQEGLRLIF. The DNA of the CDR3 is TGTGCCAGCAGCCAAGAAGGTCTGCGCCTAATCTTC.

CDR3 sequence reads: CASSLEVNEQFF. DNA for the CDR3: TGTGCCAGCAGCCTTGAGGTGAATGAGCAGTTCTTC. The chain links TRBV28 to TRBJ2-1; the D is unclear. Looked up from germline, CDR1 is MDHEN and CDR2 is SYDVKM. The CDR3 is 12 residues long. Trimming cost V 6 bases and J 7 bases, with 10 bases left between them.

The chain is built from TRBV12-3 or TRBV12-4 and TRBJ2-1; 9 bases fit TRBD2. This CDR3 region has 16 residues. The ends lost 5 bases at V and 5 bases at J; junction bases unmatched: 10. The CDR3 DNA sequence: TGTGCCAGCAGTGCCCGACTAGCGGAAGGGGACAATGAGCAGTTCTTC. This translates into CASSARLAEGDNEQFF.

The chain is built from TRBV18 and TRBJ1-1; TRBD1 aligns across 8 bases. From germline, CDR1 is KGHSH and CDR2 LQKENI. Germline trimming cut 6 bases from V and 4 bases from J; bases unmatched to any gene: 16. The CDR3 runs to 17 residues. The CDR3 loop is CASSSRGTGVSSTEAFF. The CDR3 DNA follows: TGTGCCAGCTCCTCGAGAGGGACAGGCGTGTCGAGCACTGAAGCTTTCTTT.

This clonotype was seen many times. This chain uses TRBV29-1 with TRBJ2-5; D perhaps matches TRBD1 (5 bases). There are 14 residues in the CDR3. With 8 bases removed from V and 2 bases from J, the gap between germline ends came to 18 bases. Germline V lookup: CDR1 SQVTM, CDR2 ANQGSEA. The CDR3 bases are TGCAGCCTGAGGTGGGGCGTCGAGCAAGAGACCCAGTACTTC. Translating it yields CSLRWGVEQETQYF.

This clonotype was detected a few times. The chain employs TRBV20-1 and TRBJ2-7, with 7 bases identical to TRBD2. The CDR3 totals 14 residues. Looked up from germline, CDR1 is DFQATT and CDR2 is SNEGSKA (reference sequence). J was trimmed by 2 bases and V by 6 bases; bases with no gene match: 10. The CDR3 region is CSAAVSGITYEQYF. CDR3 nucleotides: TGCAGTGCGGCTGTCAGCGGGATTACCTACGAGCAGTACTTC.

This clonotype was counted between two and nine times. V gene TRBV18 combines with J gene TRBJ2-1, with TRBD2 identical over 7 bases. This CDR3 contains 14 residues. Germline values: CDR1 KGHSH, CDR2 LQKENI. The V and J ends lost 6 bases and 4 bases, in that order; junction bases with no gene match: 6. CDR3 loop: CASSLRTSYNEQFF. Here the CDR3 DNA reads TGTGCCAGCTCCCTCCGGACTAGTTACAATGAGCAGTTCTTC.

This clonotype showed up just a few times. V and J are TRBV9 and TRBJ2-7; D may be TRBD1 or TRBD2 (5 bases each). V was pared by 0 bases and J by 3 bases, with 13 bases between. Germline V CDR1 and CDR2: SGDLS, YYNGEE. The CDR3 is 15 residues long. CDR3 residues: CASSVGLSRGYEQYF. Here the CDR3 DNA reads TGTGCCAGCAGCGTAGGACTCTCGAGGGGCTACGAGCAGTACTTC.

This clonotype was counted a few times. The chain is built from TRBV29-1 and TRBJ1-1; D is unresolved. Trimming stripped 8 bases from V and 3 bases from J, with 7 bases between. The CDR3 is made up of 10 amino acids. The germline gives CDR1 SQVTM, CDR2 ANQGSEA. The CDR3, as DNA: TGCAGCTTTCGGGACACTGAAGCTTTCTTT. The encoded protein is CSFRDTEAFF.

This rearrangement joins TRBV10-3 to TRBJ2-2; no clear D. The CDR3 is 13 residues long. Deletions cut 7 bases from V and 4 bases from J, with 10 bases between. From germline, CDR1 is ENHRY and CDR2 SYGVKD. CDR3 sequence reads: CAINQMATGELFF. In DNA, the CDR3 is TGTGCCATCAACCAGATGGCCACCGGGGAGCTGTTTTTT.

This clonotype was counted ten times or more. The chain is built from TRBV6-2 or TRBV6-3 and TRBJ1-5; D call uncertain. The CDR3 runs to 14 residues. Germline-derived CDR1 and CDR2 are MNHEY and SVGEGT. The germline V and J ends were trimmed by 2 bases and 7 bases, with 12 bases remaining between them. CDR3 DNA: TGTGCCAGCAGTTACATGTCAGCCCAACAGCCCCAGCATTTT. Residues: CASSYMSAQQPQHF.

Only a few counts were recorded for this clonotype. The chain links TRBV12-3 or TRBV12-4 to TRBJ1-4, with no clear D. V was clipped by 3 bases and J by 5 bases, with 10 bases between them. CDR3 length: 14 amino acids. The DNA for the CDR3 is TGTGCCAGCAGTTTGGGTATGGAGAATGAAAAACTGTTTTTT. Its protein product is CASSLGMENEKLFF.

This clonotype was counted between two and nine times. The chain has TRBV3-1 and TRBJ2-7; no reliable D call. Trimming removed 1 base from V and 3 bases from J, with 4 bases in between. Per the germline V gene, CDR1 is LGHDT and CDR2 is YNNKEL (reference sequence). CDR3 length: 12 amino acids. The CDR3 sequence is CASSQALYEQYF. The CDR3 nucleotides are TGTGCCAGCAGCCAAGCTCTCTACGAGCAGTACTTC.

The rearrangement uses TRBV20-1 and TRBJ1-1; tentatively, D is TRBD1 (5 bases). The germline CDR1 and CDR2 sequences are DFQATT and SNEGSKA (reference sequence). The V end was cut by 6 bases, the J end by 4 bases, with 12 bases between. This CDR3 region has 12 residues. CDR3 loop: CSAWDQGTEAFF. The CDR3 DNA follows: TGCAGTGCGTGGGACCAGGGCACTGAAGCTTTCTTT.

V and J are TRBV7-2 and TRBJ1-1; a possible D gene is TRBD1 (5 bases). The germline V and J ends were trimmed by 3 bases and 5 bases, with 13 bases remaining between them. The CDR3 extends over 14 amino acids. Germline loops: CDR1 SGHTA, CDR2 FQGNSA. The CDR3, as DNA: TGTGCCAGCAGCTTTTCGCAGGGACTGACTGAAGCTTTCTTT. It is translated as CASSFSQGLTEAFF.

There are a few counts of this clonotype. The chain joins TRBV7-9 to TRBJ2-7; no clear D. The CDR3 length is 14 residues. Per the germline V gene, CDR1 is SEHNR and CDR2 is FQNEAQ (reference sequence). V lost 5 bases to trimming and J lost 1 base, with 12 bases between them. The chain's CDR3 is CASSPGLKSYEQYF. The CDR3 DNA reads as TGTGCCAGCAGCCCCGGTCTGAAGTCCTACGAGCAGTACTTC.

The V gene is TRBV20-1, the J gene TRBJ1-1, with D possibly TRBD1 on 5 matching bases. The CDR3 has 13 residues. Trimming left V 3 bases short and J 5 bases short, with 13 bases between. Germline lookup yields CDR1 DFQATT and CDR2 SNEGSKA (reference sequence). The CDR3 sequence: CSARGEIGTEAFF. For the CDR3, the DNA is TGCAGTGCTAGGGGGGAAATTGGTACTGAAGCTTTCTTT.

This clonotype turned up a few times. The chain joins TRBV12-3 or TRBV12-4 to TRBJ2-1; no clear D gene. The V and J ends lost 5 bases and 9 bases respectively, with 11 bases between them. The CDR3 has 12 residues. CDR3 sequence: CASSPRGAEQFF. CDR3 coding DNA: TGTGCCAGCAGTCCCCGCGGTGCTGAGCAGTTCTTC.

The rearrangement links TRBV2 to TRBJ2-1, with TRBD2 matching over 9 bases. J lost 0 bases, V lost 8 bases, and 11 bases had no gene match. Germline CDR1 and CDR2: SNHLY and FYNNEI. This CDR3 contains 17 residues. The CDR3 bases are TGTGCCAGCGGCGGGGGGGTCGGGTTTTCCTCCTACAATGAGCAGTTCTTC. Encoded protein: CASGGGVGFSSYNEQFF.

The CDR3 bases are TGCGCCAGCAGCTCAGGACTAGCCAAAAACATTCAGTACTTC. Translated: CASSSGLAKNIQYF. V gene TRBV5-1 combines with J gene TRBJ2-4; D is possibly TRBD2 (5 bases). Trimming removed 3 bases at V and 0 bases at J, with 7 bases between. The CDR3 sequence is 14 residues long. The germline CDR1 and CDR2 sequences are SGHRS and YFSETQ.

This clonotype was counted between two and nine times. The V and J genes are TRBV9 and TRBJ1-1, with 12 bases matching TRBD1. There are 15 residues in the CDR3. The V and J ends lost 2 bases and 7 bases, in that order; junction bases with no gene match: 6. CDR1 SGDLS and CDR2 YYNGEE come from the germline V gene. The CDR3 nucleotides read TGTGCCAGCAGCGTGACCGGGACAGGGGGCGTTGAAGCTTTCTTT. Translation gives CASSVTGTGGVEAFF. Filled out from reference TRBV9 and TRBJ1-1, the complete variable domain reads DSGVTQTPKHLITATGQRVTLRCSPRSGDLSVYWYQQSLDQGLQFLIQYYNGEERAKGNILERFSAQQFPDLHSELNLSSLELGDSALYFCASSVTGTGGVEAFFGQGTRLTVV.

The chain joins TRBV4-1 to TRBJ2-1; 11 bases are a match to TRBD2. In germline, CDR1 is MGHRA, CDR2 YSYEKL. J gave up 9 bases and V 3 bases, and 10 bases lay outside the gene matches. This CDR3 region has 16 residues. The CDR3 region is CASSQELAGGYSEQFF. The CDR3 DNA follows: TGCGCCAGCAGCCAGGAGCTAGCGGGAGGATATAGTGAGCAGTTCTTC.

The rearrangement joins TRBV7-9 to TRBJ2-5; 9 nucleotides agree with TRBD1. This CDR3 is built from 16 residues. Germline values: CDR1 SEHNR, CDR2 FQNEAQ (reference sequence). Trimming cost V 5 bases and J 5 bases; bases outside gene matches: 12. The CDR3 reads CASSNTDRGLGETQYF. The CDR3 nucleotides read TGTGCCAGCAGCAACACGGACAGGGGTCTGGGGGAGACCCAGTACTTC.

This sequence joins TRBV7-3 and TRBJ2-3; no clear D gene. Per the germline V gene, CDR1 is SGHTA and CDR2 is FQGTGA. The CDR3 is 14 residues long. V lost 3 bases, J lost 8 bases, and 15 bases lay in between. CDR3 bases: TGTGCCAGCAGCTTTACCCCCCGGGCTGGTACGCAGTATTTT. Encoded protein: CASSFTPRAGTQYF.

This chain uses TRBV19 with TRBJ1-1, with D unclear. The germline CDR1 and CDR2 sequences are LNHDA and SQIVND (reference sequence). The CDR3 sequence is 13 residues long. V lost 1 base to trimming and J lost 11 bases, with 14 bases between them. The DNA for the CDR3 is TGTGCCAGTAGTATAGCCCCCTGGCGTCAGGCTTTCTTT. Protein product: CASSIAPWRQAFF. The complete variable domain, with remaining parts taken from reference TRBV19 and TRBJ1-1, reads DGGITQSPKYLFRKEGQNVTLSCEQNLNHDAMYWYRQDPGQGLRLIYYSQIVNDFQKGDIAEGYSVSREKKESFPLTVTSAQKNPTAFYLCASSIAPWRQAFFGQGTRLTVV.

This clonotype was found a few times. The rearrangement uses TRBV10-3 and TRBJ2-1; D not certain. CDR3 length equals 12 residues. The germline gives CDR1 ENHRY, CDR2 SYGVKD. Trimming took 3 bases from V and 8 from J, leaving 8 bases between them. The CDR3 DNA is TGTGCCATCAGTGACGGTGCCCATGAGCAGTTCTTC. It yields the protein CAISDGAHEQFF.